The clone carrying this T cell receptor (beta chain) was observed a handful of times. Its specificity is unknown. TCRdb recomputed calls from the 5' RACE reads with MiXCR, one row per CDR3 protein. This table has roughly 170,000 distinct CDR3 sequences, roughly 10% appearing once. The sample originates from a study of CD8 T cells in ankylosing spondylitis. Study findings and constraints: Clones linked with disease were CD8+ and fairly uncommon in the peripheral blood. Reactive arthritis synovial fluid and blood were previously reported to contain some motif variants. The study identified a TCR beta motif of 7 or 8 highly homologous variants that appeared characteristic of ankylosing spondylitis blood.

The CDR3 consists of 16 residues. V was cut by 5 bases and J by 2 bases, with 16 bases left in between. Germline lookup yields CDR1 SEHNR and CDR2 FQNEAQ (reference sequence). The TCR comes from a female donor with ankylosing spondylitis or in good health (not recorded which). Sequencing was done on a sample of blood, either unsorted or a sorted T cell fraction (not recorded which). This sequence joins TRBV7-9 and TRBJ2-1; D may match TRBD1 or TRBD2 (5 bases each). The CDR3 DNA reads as TGTGCCAGCAGCCCGCGTGGGGGTTCTGCCTACAATGAGCAGTTCTTC. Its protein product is CASSPRGGSAYNEQFF. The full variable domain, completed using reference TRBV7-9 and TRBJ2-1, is DTGVSQNPRHKITKRGQNVTFRCDPISEHNRLYWYRQTLGQGPEFLTYFQNEAQLEKSRLLSDRFSAERPKGSFSTLEIQRTEQGDSAMYLCASSPRGGSAYNEQFFGPGTRLTVL.